This T cell receptor (beta chain) was sequenced in a study of CD8+CD57+ T cells in acquired aplastic anemia. Regarding the study as a whole: Patients and controls were found to share twenty-nine CD8+ CDR3 sequences.

Profiling that covered TCR beta VDJ and CDR3 relied on genomic DNA as its template. TCRdb re-derived calls from the reads in MiXCR, one entry per CDR3 protein. The table lists about 120,000 distinct CDR3 sequences, over 55% of them singletons. Concerning this clonotype: The antigen remains unidentified.

Selection for sequencing was limited to patients who had shown CD8+CD57+ cell expansion by flow cytometry. The diagnosis in all patients was severe acquired aplastic anemia. The sequencing input was sorted CD4+, CD8+, or CD8+CD57+ T cells (not recorded which) from PBMCs. The receptor comes from a human donor with aplastic anemia.

This CDR3 is CASSLDRDYGYTF. The CDR3 coding sequence is TGTGCCAGCAGCTTGGACAGGGACTATGGCTACACCTTC. The V and J genes are TRBV7-9 and TRBJ1-2, with 8 bases aligning to TRBD1. From germline, CDR1 is SEHNR and CDR2 FQNEAQ (reference sequence). The CDR3 is 13 residues long. V lost 3 bases to trimming and J lost 3 bases; unmatched junction nucleotides: 0.